This entry lists 21 T cell receptor beta chains sequenced from one sample in a study of glioma-infiltrating T cells after dendritic cell vaccination. Time point of the sample: after dendritic cell vaccination, including at tumor progression/relapse. Sequencing used immunoSEQ multiplex PCR; TCRdb keeps in-frame clones, though not all of them. The data contain 70,000 to 95,000 clones, around 86% of them seen just once; the ten biggest clones take up 2% to 2.5%. The sequences come from blood, collected after dendritic cell vaccination. The receptor set was obtained from a human donor with glioblastoma.

The chain combines TRBV29-1 with TRBJ1-2, with TRBD1 as a possible D gene (5 bases). The CDR3 runs 14 residues. V was trimmed by 0 bases and J by 4 bases, leaving 12 bases between them. Germline loops: CDR1 SQVTM, CDR2 ANQGSEA. The CDR3 spells CSVEDGGGPYGYTF. CDR3 in DNA: TGCAGCGTTGAAGATGGGGGGGGACCCTATGGCTACACCTTC. The whole variable domain, remainder taken from reference TRBV29-1 and TRBJ1-2, is SAVISQKPSRDICQRGTSLTIQCQVDSQVTMMFWYRQQPGQSLTLIATANQGSEATYESGFVIDKFPISRPNLTFSTLTVSNMSPEDSSIYLCSVEDGGGPYGYTFGSGTRLTVV.

This chain uses TRBV14 with TRBJ1-3; no definite D call. Germline V gives CDR1 SGHDN, CDR2 FVKESK. Trimming removed 11 bases at V and 8 bases at J, with 7 bases between. This CDR3 has 9 amino acids. The CDR3 spells CADQDTIYF. CDR3 nucleotide sequence: TGTGCCGACCAGGACACCATATATTTT. Full variable domain (outside the CDR3, taken from reference TRBV14 and TRBJ1-3): EAGVTQFPSHSVIEKGQTVTLRCDPISGHDNLYWYRRVMGKEIKFLLHFVKESKQDESGMPNNRFLAERTGGTYSTLKVQPAELEDSGVYFCADQDTIYFGEGSWLTVV.

DNA of the CDR3: TGCGCCAGCAGCCAAGTGGGGGGGCGAATTGAGCCCCAGCATTTT. It yields the protein CASSQVGGRIEPQHF. The V gene is TRBV4-1, the J gene TRBJ1-5; tentatively, D is TRBD1 (6 bases). Trimming pared 1 base from V and 8 bases from J, leaving 15 bases between. The V gene's germline CDR1 is MGHRA and CDR2 YSYEKL. The length of the CDR3 is 15 residues.

This chain uses TRBV7-9 with TRBJ2-1, with 8 bases that match TRBD2. Germline V lookup: CDR1 SEHNR, CDR2 FQNEAQ (reference sequence). Losses at the gene ends were 5 bases for V and 7 bases for J; bases not matched to a gene: 16. The CDR3 sequence is 17 residues long. The CDR3 here is CASSPSGGAGVGNEQFF. In nucleotides, the CDR3 is TGTGCCAGCAGCCCGAGCGGGGGAGCGGGGGTGGGGAATGAGCAGTTCTTC.

The CDR3: CASSSTIATASYEQYF. Here the CDR3 DNA reads TGTGCCAGCAGCTCGACCATTGCGACAGCTTCCTACGAGCAGTACTTC. The chain recombines TRBV7-9 with TRBJ2-7; tentative D call: TRBD1 (5 bases). Trimming took 4 bases from V and 1 from J, leaving 17 bases between them. Germline V gene data show CDR1 as SEHNR and CDR2 as FQNEAQ (reference sequence). The CDR3 spans 16 residues. The whole variable domain, remainder taken from reference TRBV7-9 and TRBJ2-7, is DTGVSQNPRHKITKRGQNVTFRCDPISEHNRLYWYRQTLGQGPEFLTYFQNEAQLEKSRLLSDRFSAERPKGSFSTLEIQRTEQGDSAMYLCASSSTIATASYEQYFGPGTRLTVT.

V usage is TRBV11-2 and J usage is TRBJ2-7; D might be TRBD2 (6 bases). This CDR3 contains 16 residues. Trimming pared 1 base from V and 1 base from J, leaving 14 bases between. The germline V gene encodes CDR1 SGHAT and CDR2 FQNNGV. CDR3 protein: CASSLGWDSLSYEQYF. The CDR3 coding sequence is TGTGCCAGCAGCTTAGGGTGGGACTCCCTATCCTACGAGCAGTACTTC.

The J gene is TRBJ1-2, the V gene TRBV6-5, with 7 bases aligning to TRBD1. The germline V gene has CDR1 MNHEY and CDR2 SVGAGI. J lost 8 bases, V lost 5 bases, and 5 bases had no gene match. The CDR3 length is 12 residues. CDR3 in amino acids: CASSRQGEGYTF. For the CDR3, the DNA is TGTGCCAGCAGTAGACAGGGAGAGGGCTACACCTTC.

The gene calls are TRBV13 and TRBJ1-4; the D gene is possibly TRBD1 (5 bases). Deletions cut 5 bases from V and 5 bases from J, with 12 bases between. Germline V CDR1 and CDR2: PRHDT, FYEKMQ (reference sequence). This CDR3 has 14 amino acids. The CDR3 sequence is CASSLDRSNEKLFF. CDR3 bases: TGTGCCAGCAGCCTCGACAGATCGAATGAAAAACTGTTTTTT.

The CDR3 sequence is CASSYKGPGGVGELFF. The CDR3 bases are TGTGCCAGCAGTTACAAGGGTCCGGGAGGGGTCGGGGAGCTGTTTTTT. The chain recombines TRBV6-5 with TRBJ2-2; TRBD2 agrees at 8 bases. CDR1 is MNHEY, CDR2 SVGAGI, per germline. V was pared by 2 bases and J by 7 bases, with 9 bases of the junction left unmatched. The CDR3 runs to 16 residues.

The chain links TRBV7-9 to TRBJ2-3; TRBD2 is a possible D gene (5 bases). The CDR3 loop spans 14 amino acids. The germline V gene has CDR1 SEHNR and CDR2 FQNEAQ (reference sequence). V lost 8 bases and J lost 0, with 12 bases in between. In DNA form, the CDR3 reads TGTGCCAGCCCGGACTTTACTAGCACAGATACGCAGTATTTT. Its protein is CASPDFTSTDTQYF.

This clone was seen a few times. This sequence joins TRBV4-1 and TRBJ1-5; D gene unclear. CDR1 and CDR2 from the germline V gene are MGHRA and YSYEKL. The CDR3 has 15 amino acids. Trimming cost V 7 bases and J 7 bases, with 20 bases left between them. CDR3 in DNA: TGCGCCAGCACCCCAGGTTCACTCTCGGCCCAGCCCCAGCATTTT. Translating gives CASTPGSLSAQPQHF.

This clone was seen a handful of times. This chain uses TRBV30 with TRBJ1-1; D ambiguous. Trimming removed 1 base at V and 0 bases at J, with 21 bases between. Germline-derived CDR1 and CDR2 are GTSNPN and SVGIG (reference sequence). CDR3 length equals 18 residues. The CDR3: CAWSAYPLGQALNTEAFF. CDR3 bases: TGTGCCTGGAGTGCCTACCCCCTTGGGCAGGCCCTGAACACTGAAGCTTTCTTT.

This sequence joins TRBV25-1 and TRBJ1-2; maybe TRBD1 (5 bases). Trimming left V 3 bases short and J 7 bases short, with 15 bases between. This CDR3 has 14 residues. Germline CDR1 MGHDK, CDR2 SYGVNS. This CDR3 is CASSDDAGWPGYTF. The CDR3 DNA follows: TGTGCCAGCAGTGACGACGCAGGGTGGCCTGGCTACACCTTC.

This rearrangement joins TRBV1 to TRBJ1-2. TRBV1 is described as a pseudogene. This CDR3 has 15 residues. This CDR3 is CTSSQGPSGEYGYTF. The CDR3, as DNA: TGCACCAGCAGCCAAGGCCCCTCTGGGGAGTATGGCTACACCTTC.

CDR3 nucleotides: TGTGCCAGCAGCTACCGGGACAGGGTCTACAATGAGCAGTTCTTC. Its protein product is CASSYRDRVYNEQFF. V gene TRBV5-4 combines with J gene TRBJ2-1; TRBD1 matches 9 bases. Losses at the gene ends were 3 bases for V and 3 bases for J; bases not matched to a gene: 4. Germline V gene data show CDR1 as SGHNT and CDR2 as YYREEE (reference sequence). This CDR3 spans 15 amino acids.

The J gene is TRBJ2-6, the V gene TRBV6-1; D is uncertain. Deletions cut 4 bases from V and 0 bases from J, with 7 bases between. The CDR3 is made up of 15 amino acids. CDR1 is MNHNS, CDR2 SASEGT, per germline. The CDR3 DNA follows: TGTGCCAGCAGTGCTAGTATCTCTGGGGCCAACGTCCTGACTTTC. It encodes CASSASISGANVLTF.

The J gene is TRBJ2-1, the V gene TRBV29-1; a weak D match, TRBD2 (5 bases). CDR1 and CDR2 from the germline V gene are SQVTM and ANQGSEA. There are 15 residues in the CDR3. V lost 4 bases to trimming and J lost 0 bases, with 13 bases between them. The CDR3 loop reads CSVAGSSSSYNEQFF. CDR3 bases: TGCAGCGTTGCTGGGAGCTCGAGCTCCTACAATGAGCAGTTCTTC.

Only a few counts were recorded for this clone. The V gene is TRBV7-3, the J gene TRBJ2-3; TRBD1 might be the D (5 bases). V was trimmed by 3 bases and J by 4 bases, leaving 8 bases between them. Germline V gene sequence: CDR1 SGHTA, CDR2 FQGTGA. The CDR3 contains 13 residues. The CDR3: CASSFRVADTQYF. The CDR3 nucleotides read TGTGCCAGCAGCTTCAGGGTAGCAGATACGCAGTATTTT.

The V call is TRBV2, the J call TRBJ2-5, with D tentatively TRBD2 (5 bases). Germline CDR1 SNHLY, CDR2 FYNNEI. The CDR3 consists of 11 residues. Trimming took off 9 bases at V and 4 bases at J, with 9 bases between the two ends. The CDR3 DNA follows: TGTGCCAGACGAGGGAGAGAGACCCAGTACTTC. As protein: CARRGRETQYF.

This chain connects TRBV19 to TRBJ1-1, with D possibly TRBD1 on 6 matching bases. CDR3 length: 12 amino acids. Germline CDR1 reads LNHDA; CDR2 reads SQIVND (reference sequence). Trimming pared 5 bases from V and 6 bases from J, leaving 10 bases between. This chain's CDR3 is CASSPTGPEAFF. The DNA of the CDR3 is TGTGCCAGTAGTCCAACAGGGCCTGAAGCTTTCTTT.

The V gene is TRBV4-1, the J gene TRBJ2-5, with 7 bases identical to TRBD2. Germline trimming cut 4 bases from V and 11 bases from J; bases unmatched to any gene: 10. Germline CDR1 reads MGHRA; CDR2 reads YSYEKL. CDR3 length: 13 residues. The CDR3 nucleotides read TGCGCCAGCAGCCTAAGACGGGGGAGGGAGCAGTACTTC. The encoded protein is CASSLRRGREQYF.